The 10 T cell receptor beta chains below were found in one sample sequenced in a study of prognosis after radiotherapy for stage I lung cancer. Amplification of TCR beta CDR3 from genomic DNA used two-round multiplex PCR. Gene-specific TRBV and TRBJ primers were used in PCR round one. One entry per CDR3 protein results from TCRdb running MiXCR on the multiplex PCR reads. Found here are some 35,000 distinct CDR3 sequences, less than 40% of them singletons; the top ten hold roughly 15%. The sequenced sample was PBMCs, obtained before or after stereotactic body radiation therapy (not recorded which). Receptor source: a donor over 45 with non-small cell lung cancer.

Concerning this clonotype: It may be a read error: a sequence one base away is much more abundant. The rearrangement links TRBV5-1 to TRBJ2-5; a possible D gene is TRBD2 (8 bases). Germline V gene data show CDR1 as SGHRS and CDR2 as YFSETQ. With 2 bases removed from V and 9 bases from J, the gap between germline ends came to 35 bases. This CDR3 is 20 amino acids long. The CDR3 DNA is TGCGCCAGCAGCTTTCCCCAGACAGGGACGCTAGCGGGCAAACGAGGGGCCCAGTACTTC. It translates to CASSFPQTGTLAGKRGAQYF.

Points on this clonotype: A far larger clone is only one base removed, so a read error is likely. DNA of the CDR3: TGCGCCAGCAGCCTACTTCTTGAATCCACCTACGAGCAGTACTTC. This sequence encodes CASSLLLESTYEQYF. V is TRBV7-9 and J is TRBJ2-7, with D uncertain. CDR3 length: 15 amino acids. Germline CDR1 reads SEHNR; CDR2 reads FQNEAQ (reference sequence).

The CDR3 nucleotides read TGCAGTGCCCGGACTAGCGGGAAGGACACCGGGGAGCTGTTTTTT. It encodes CSARTSGKDTGELFF. This chain links TRBV20-1 with TRBJ2-2; 12 bases agree with TRBD2. Germline CDR1 reads DFQATT; CDR2 reads SNEGSKA (reference sequence). The trim removed 6 bases at V and 3 bases at J, leaving 5 bases unmatched. The CDR3 is 15 residues long.

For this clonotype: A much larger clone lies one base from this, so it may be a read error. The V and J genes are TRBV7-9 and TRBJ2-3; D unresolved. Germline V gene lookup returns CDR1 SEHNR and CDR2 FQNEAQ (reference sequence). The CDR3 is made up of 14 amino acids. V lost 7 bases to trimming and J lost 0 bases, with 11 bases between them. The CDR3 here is CASIPSSSTDTQYF. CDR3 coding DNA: TGTGCCAGCATCCCCTCGAGTAGCACAGATACGCAGTATTTT.

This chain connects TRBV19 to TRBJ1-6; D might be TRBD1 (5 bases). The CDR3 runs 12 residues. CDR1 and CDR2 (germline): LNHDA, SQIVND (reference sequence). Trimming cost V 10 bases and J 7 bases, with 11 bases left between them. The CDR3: CATNRQNSPLHF. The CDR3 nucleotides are TGTGCCACAAATCGACAGAATTCACCCCTCCACTTT. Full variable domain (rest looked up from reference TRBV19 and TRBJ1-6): DGGITQSPKYLFRKEGQNVTLSCEQNLNHDAMYWYRQDPGQGLRLIYYSQIVNDFQKGDIAEGYSVSREKKESFPLTVTSAQKNPTAFYLCATNRQNSPLHFGNGTRLTVT.

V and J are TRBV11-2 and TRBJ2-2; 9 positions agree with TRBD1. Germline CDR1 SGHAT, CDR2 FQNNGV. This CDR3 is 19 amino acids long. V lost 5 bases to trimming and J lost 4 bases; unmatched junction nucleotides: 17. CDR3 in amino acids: CASSPFIPSRDRVTGELFF. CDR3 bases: TGTGCCAGCAGCCCCTTTATACCTTCCCGGGACAGGGTCACCGGGGAGCTGTTTTTT. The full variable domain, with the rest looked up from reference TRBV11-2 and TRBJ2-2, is EAGVAQSPRYKIIEKRQSVAFWCNPISGHATLYWYQQILGQGPKLLIQFQNNGVVDDSQLPKDRFSAERLKGVDSTLKIQPAKLEDSAVYLCASSPFIPSRDRVTGELFFGEGSRLTVL.

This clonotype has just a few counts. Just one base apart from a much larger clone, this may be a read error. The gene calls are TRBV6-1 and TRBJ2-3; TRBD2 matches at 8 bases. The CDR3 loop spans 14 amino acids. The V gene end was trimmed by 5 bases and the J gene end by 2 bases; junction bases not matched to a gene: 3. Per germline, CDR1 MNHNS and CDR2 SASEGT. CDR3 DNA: TGTGCCAGCAGTCGGGGGGGTCCCACAGATACGCAGTATTTT. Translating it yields CASSRGGPTDTQYF.

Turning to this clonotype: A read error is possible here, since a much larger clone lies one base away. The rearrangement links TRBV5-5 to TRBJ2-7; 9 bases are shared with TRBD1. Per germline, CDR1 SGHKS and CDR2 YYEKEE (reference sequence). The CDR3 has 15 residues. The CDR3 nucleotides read TGTACCAGCATCCCGGGACAGGGAATCTCCTACGAGCAGTACTTC. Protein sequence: CTSIPGQGISYEQYF. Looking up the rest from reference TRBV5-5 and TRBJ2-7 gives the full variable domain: DAGVTQSPTHLIKTRGQQVTLRCSPISGHKSVSWYQQVLGQGPQFIFQYYEKEERGRGNFPDRFSARQFPNYSSELNVNALLLGDSALYLCTSIPGQGISYEQYFGPGTRLTVT.

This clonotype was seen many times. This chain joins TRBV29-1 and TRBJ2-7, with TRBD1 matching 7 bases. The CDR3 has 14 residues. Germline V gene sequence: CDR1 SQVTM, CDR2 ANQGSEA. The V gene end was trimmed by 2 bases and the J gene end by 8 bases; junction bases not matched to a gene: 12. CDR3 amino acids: CSVEHQTGQSKQYF. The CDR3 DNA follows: TGCAGCGTTGAACACCAGACGGGACAGTCCAAGCAGTACTTC.

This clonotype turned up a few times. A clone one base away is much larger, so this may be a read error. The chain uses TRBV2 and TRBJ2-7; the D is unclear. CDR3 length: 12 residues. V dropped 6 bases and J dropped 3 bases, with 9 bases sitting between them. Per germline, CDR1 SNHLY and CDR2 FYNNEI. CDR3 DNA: TGTGCCAGCAGCCTTCAAAGCTACGAGCAGTACTTC. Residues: CASSLQSYEQYF.